The present T cell receptor beta chain was sequenced within a study of T cells in Graves' hyperthyroidism and ophthalmopathy. Researchers took RNA transcripts and amplified the TCR beta CDR3 regions from them. Initially, a first-round RT-PCR of the TCR CDR3 employed the HTBI primer set. One entry per CDR3 protein, called by TCRdb with MiXCR from the multiplex PCR reads. The sample has more than 20,000 distinct CDR3 sequences; 49% are singletons. CDR3 length: 14 residues. With V trimmed by 6 bases and J by 9 bases, 6 bases remained unmatched. Per germline, CDR1 LGHDT and CDR2 YNNKEL (reference sequence). A roughly 9.7 ml volume of fresh peripheral blood provided the PBMCs. Of note for this clonotype: Its antigen is as yet unknown.

Study-level results: Most thyroid clonotypes expanded above 0.001 appeared in blood too.

This clonotype originated in a woman between 40 and 55 years old with Graves' hyperthyroidism that later progressed to Graves' ophthalmopathy. Sequences were obtained from blood. The V gene is TRBV3-1, the J gene TRBJ1-6; 9 nucleotides line up with TRBD1. CDR3 residues: CASRPGQGGSPLHF. CDR3 nucleotide sequence: TGTGCCAGCAGACCGGGACAGGGAGGTTCACCCCTCCACTTT.